The next 32 T cell receptor beta chains were all read from a single sample in a study of cytomegalovirus exposure and HLA in healthy donors. It was with 60 Vbeta and 13 Jbeta primers that the PCR ran. The data were produced by immunoSEQ multiplex PCR, yet TCRdb's version contains in-frame clones alone and is incomplete. The table gives tens of thousands of clones; the top ten clones make up around an eighth of it. The sample comprised PBMCs. The receptors were sampled from an older woman in good health and CMV-seropositive.

This CDR3 is CASSQADSTPTF. CDR3 coding DNA: TGCGCCAGCAGCCAAGCGGACAGCACTCCCACCTTC. The V gene is TRBV4-1, the J gene TRBJ1-2; TRBD1 is a possible D gene (6 bases). The CDR3 is 12 amino acids. Trimming removed 1 base from V and 13 bases from J, with 13 bases in between. Germline V CDR1 and CDR2: MGHRA, YSYEKL.

About this clone: At one end, the junction sequence differs from germline, possibly due to a read error. The chain is built from TRBV6-5 and TRBJ2-5; 7 bases are a match to TRBD1. Germline CDR1 reads MNHEY; CDR2 reads SVGAGI. This CDR3 comprises 15 residues. CDR3 coding DNA: TGTGCCAGCAGGTTCTCGACAGGGCTGGAAGAGAACCAGTACTTC. Its protein product is CASRFSTGLEENQYF.

The chain joins TRBV10-3 to TRBJ1-2; D remains ambiguous. This CDR3 region has 14 residues. Trimming took 2 bases from V and 2 from J, leaving 9 bases between them. Germline V CDR1 and CDR2: ENHRY, SYGVKD. CDR3 sequence: CAISEGSSNYGYTF. The CDR3 region has the DNA TGTGCCATCAGTGAGGGCAGTTCCAACTATGGCTACACCTTC.

The chain joins TRBV27 to TRBJ1-2; 11 bases are a match to TRBD1. The CDR3 length is 15 residues. Germline lookup yields CDR1 MNHEY and CDR2 SMNVEV (reference sequence). V lost 5 bases to trimming and J lost 6 bases; unmatched junction nucleotides: 8. The CDR3 sequence is CASSPSRDRGDGYTF. CDR3 sequence (DNA): TGTGCCAGCAGTCCGAGCCGGGACAGGGGGGATGGCTACACCTTC.

This sequence joins TRBV7-9 and TRBJ2-2; maybe TRBD2 (6 bases). Trimming left V 4 bases short and J 2 bases short, with 11 bases between. The V gene's germline CDR1 is SEHNR and CDR2 FQNEAQ (reference sequence). The CDR3 sequence is 15 residues long. CDR3 coding DNA: TGTGCCAGCAGCTCTTCTAGCGCCAACACCGGGGAGCTGTTTTTT. This sequence encodes CASSSSSANTGELFF. The whole variable domain, filled in from reference TRBV7-9 and TRBJ2-2, reads DTGVSQNPRHKITKRGQNVTFRCDPISEHNRLYWYRQTLGQGPEFLTYFQNEAQLEKSRLLSDRFSAERPKGSFSTLEIQRTEQGDSAMYLCASSSSSANTGELFFGEGSRLTVL.

The J gene is TRBJ1-4, the V gene TRBV7-9; D is ambiguous. Trimming removed 5 bases from V and 10 bases from J, with 11 bases in between. This CDR3 has 12 residues. The V gene's germline CDR1 is SEHNR and CDR2 FQNEAQ (reference sequence). CDR3 bases: TGTGCCAGCAGCACACCGCTTGGAAAACTGTTTTTT. Translated, it gives CASSTPLGKLFF. Complete variable domain (other parts from reference TRBV7-9 and TRBJ1-4): DTGVSQNPRHKITKRGQNVTFRCDPISEHNRLYWYRQTLGQGPEFLTYFQNEAQLEKSRLLSDRFSAERPKGSFSTLEIQRTEQGDSAMYLCASSTPLGKLFFGSGTQLSVL.

CDR3 nucleotide sequence: TGTGCCAGCTCCTGGGGACAGGGGACAGATACGCAGTATTTT. Translated, it gives CASSWGQGTDTQYF. The chain combines TRBV5-6 with TRBJ2-3; 10 bases match TRBD1. With V trimmed by 7 bases and J by 3 bases, 5 bases remained unmatched. CDR3 size: 14 residues. Germline V lookup: CDR1 SGHDT, CDR2 YYEEEE.

The chain employs TRBV7-9 and TRBJ1-5, with 8 nucleotides matching TRBD1. J lost 8 bases, V lost 5 bases, and 5 bases had no gene match. CDR3 size: 13 residues. Germline V gives CDR1 SEHNR, CDR2 FQNEAQ (reference sequence). The CDR3 loop reads CASSRQGMEPQHF. The CDR3 nucleotides are TGTGCCAGCAGCAGACAGGGGATGGAGCCCCAGCATTTT.

The chain employs TRBV7-2 and TRBJ2-5; TRBD2 agrees at 8 bases. There are 16 residues in the CDR3. V dropped 2 bases and J dropped 3; count of bases not matched to a gene: 8. The V gene's germline CDR1 is SGHTA and CDR2 FQGNSA. The CDR3, as DNA: TGTGCCAGCAGCTTATGGTTCGGGGGGGCAGAAGAGACCCAGTACTTC. Protein: CASSLWFGGAEETQYF.

The V call is TRBV4-3, the J call TRBJ1-6; no clear D. V lost 0 bases and J lost 8, with 14 bases in between. This CDR3 has 16 amino acids. Germline V CDR1 and CDR2: LGHNA, YSLEER. CDR3 bases: TGCGCCAGCAGCCAAGATCAGGCGGGTTATTATTCACCCCTCCACTTT. Translation gives CASSQDQAGYYSPLHF.

The chain employs TRBV5-6 and TRBJ1-2, with D perhaps matching TRBD1 (6 bases). Germline CDR1 is SGHDT and CDR2 is YYEEEE. V lost 7 bases and J lost 8, with 21 bases in between. The CDR3 totals 14 residues. This CDR3 reads CASQLVRGAKGYTF. DNA of the CDR3: TGTGCCAGCCAGCTTGTTCGGGGGGCTAAGGGCTACACCTTC.

The gene calls are TRBV11-2 and TRBJ1-2; 7 bases match TRBD1. Germline assignment: CDR1 SGHAT and CDR2 FQNNGV. With 5 bases clipped from V and 2 bases from J, the junction kept 5 bases outside the gene matches. CDR3 length equals 14 residues. The DNA for the CDR3 is TGTGCCAGCAGCATCGGGACAGCAAACTATGGCTACACCTTC. It translates to CASSIGTANYGYTF.

About this clone: Other nucleotide sequences from this sample produce the same CDR3. The rearrangement uses TRBV5-6 and TRBJ1-1; TRBD1 agrees at 7 bases. Trimming at V came to 0 bases and at J to 4 bases, leaving 12 bases not matched to a gene. CDR1 is SGHDT, CDR2 YYEEEE, per germline. The CDR3 has 17 residues. DNA for the CDR3: TGTGCCAGCAGCTTGGCGAACCACAGGGGCCTGAGCACTGAAGCTTTCTTT. This gives the protein CASSLANHRGLSTEAFF.

CDR3 nucleotides: TGCGCCAGCAGTCAATCTGAGCGGATGTCGGCCAAAAACATTCAGTACTTC. Its translation: CASSQSERMSAKNIQYF. The chain employs TRBV23-1 and TRBJ2-4; tentatively, D is TRBD2 (5 bases). TRBV23-1 is labeled an ORF, and its function is uncertain. The germline V and J ends were trimmed by 0 bases and 1 base, with 13 bases remaining between them. The length of the CDR3 is 17 residues.

The rearrangement uses TRBV4-1 and TRBJ2-7, with 9 bases lining up with TRBD1. The CDR3 has 13 residues. With 1 base clipped from V and 6 bases from J, the junction kept 1 base outside the gene matches. The germline V gene encodes CDR1 MGHRA and CDR2 YSYEKL. The CDR3 bases are TGCGCCAGCAGCCAAGGACAGGGGGGCGAGCAGTACTTC. As protein: CASSQGQGGEQYF.

The V and J genes are TRBV10-3 and TRBJ2-6; 10 bases are a match to TRBD1. This CDR3 has 17 amino acids. CDR1 is ENHRY and CDR2 is SYGVKD in the germline V gene. V was clipped by 6 bases and J by 0 bases; unmatched bases: 5. The CDR3: CAIRPGTGVSGANVLTF. DNA of the CDR3: TGTGCCATCAGGCCCGGGACAGGGGTCTCTGGGGCCAACGTCCTGACTTTC.

The chain joins TRBV28 to TRBJ1-1; 7 bases match TRBD1. The CDR3 consists of 15 residues. The junction had 4 bases not matched to a gene; V was cut back by 2 bases and J by 1 base. Germline CDR1 MDHEN, CDR2 SYDVKM. The CDR3 region has the DNA TGTGCCAGCAGTTTACGGGACAGTGCGAACACTGAAGCTTTCTTT. It specifies CASSLRDSANTEAFF.

V gene TRBV18 combines with J gene TRBJ1-1; the match to TRBD1 covers 8 bases. CDR1 is KGHSH and CDR2 is LQKENI in the germline V gene. This CDR3 comprises 14 residues. Germline trimming cut 2 bases from V and 4 bases from J; bases unmatched to any gene: 3. The CDR3 bases are TGTGCCAGCTCACCAGCGGACAGGGCCACTGAAGCTTTCTTT. Its translation: CASSPADRATEAFF.

The chain combines TRBV14 with TRBJ1-3, with D perhaps TRBD1 (6 bases). The CDR3 is 14 amino acids. CDR1 and CDR2 from the germline V gene are SGHDN and FVKESK. V was shortened by 4 bases and J by 8 bases, with 15 bases between the two germline ends. This CDR3 is CASSRRQGSDTIYF. CDR3 DNA: TGTGCCAGCAGCCGGCGTCAGGGGTCGGACACCATATATTTT.

Written as DNA, the CDR3 is TGTGCCAGCAGCTTGGGGGACAGGCCTTCTGTGGGCAATCAGCCCCAGCATTTT. This gives the protein CASSLGDRPSVGNQPQHF. The chain is built from TRBV5-8 and TRBJ1-5, with TRBD1 matching over 8 bases. V gave up 0 bases and J gave up 2 bases; unmatched junction bases: 10. Germline CDR1 and CDR2: SGHTS and YDEGEE. The CDR3 has 18 amino acids.

The chain joins TRBV5-1 to TRBJ2-7; tentatively, D is TRBD1 (6 bases). Between the trimmed V and J ends, which lost 4 bases and 2 bases, there was a span of 13 bases. The CDR3 runs 14 residues. The germline gives CDR1 SGHRS, CDR2 YFSETQ. CDR3 DNA sequence: TGCGCCAGCAGCCCACCCGGGACAACCTACGAGCAGTACTTC. Amino acid sequence: CASSPPGTTYEQYF.

This chain connects TRBV7-9 to TRBJ2-7, with 7 positions matching TRBD2. Germline V gene lookup returns CDR1 SEHNR and CDR2 FQNEAQ (reference sequence). V dropped 7 bases and J dropped 6; count of bases not matched to a gene: 12. This CDR3 is 14 amino acids long. Here the CDR3 reads CASIMGGARGEQYF. DNA for the CDR3: TGTGCCAGCATCATGGGAGGGGCCCGGGGCGAGCAGTACTTC.

The gene calls are TRBV5-1 and TRBJ2-7; 7 bases map to TRBD1. The CDR3 length is 16 residues. With V trimmed by 1 base and J by 2 bases, 9 bases remained unmatched. Germline V gene data show CDR1 as SGHRS and CDR2 as YFSETQ. The CDR3 region is CASSLTGAALAYEQYF. As DNA, the CDR3 is TGCGCCAGCAGCTTGACAGGGGCCGCCCTTGCCTACGAGCAGTACTTC.

The chain recombines TRBV27 with TRBJ1-1, with unresolved D. The V end lost 2 bases, the J end lost 7 bases, and 17 bases lay between the germline ends. The CDR3 is made up of 15 amino acids. Germline-derived CDR1 and CDR2 are MNHEY and SMNVEV (reference sequence). This CDR3 is CASSLRGDWIREAFF. For the CDR3, the DNA is TGTGCCAGCAGTTTACGCGGCGACTGGATTCGTGAAGCTTTCTTT.

The rearrangement links TRBV29-1 to TRBJ1-2, with D possibly matching TRBD1 (5 bases). This CDR3 contains 11 residues. CDR1 SQVTM and CDR2 ANQGSEA come from the germline V gene. V was cut by 4 bases and J by 8 bases, with 11 bases left in between. The CDR3 is CSVGGVRGYTF. CDR3 bases: TGCAGCGTTGGGGGGGTTCGGGGCTACACCTTC.

V usage is TRBV25-1 and J usage is TRBJ1-2; 12 positions agree with TRBD1. The CDR3 sequence is 17 residues long. Per the germline V gene, CDR1 is MGHDK and CDR2 is SYGVNS. V gave up 5 bases and J gave up 4 bases; unmatched junction bases: 11. This chain's CDR3 is CASSQVGQGARGYGYTF. The CDR3 nucleotides are TGTGCCAGCAGTCAGGTGGGACAGGGGGCGCGGGGCTATGGCTACACCTTC.

This chain links TRBV4-3 with TRBJ1-4; TRBD1 might be the D (5 bases). CDR3 length: 14 amino acids. V was trimmed by 4 bases and J by 8 bases, leaving 14 bases between them. The germline V gene encodes CDR1 LGHNA and CDR2 YSLEER. CDR3 region: CASSRGDGGEKLFF. For the CDR3, the DNA is TGCGCCAGCAGCCGAGGGGACGGAGGGGAAAAACTGTTTTTT.

The chain employs TRBV27 and TRBJ1-1, with TRBD1 as a possible D gene (5 bases). CDR3 length equals 16 residues. The germline CDR1 and CDR2 sequences are MNHEY and SMNVEV (reference sequence). V lost 3 bases, J lost 2 bases, and 16 bases lay in between. The CDR3 DNA sequence: TGTGCCAGCAGTTTTGGGCAGGGTCGATTTAACACTGAAGCTTTCTTT. Encoded protein: CASSFGQGRFNTEAFF.

The J gene is TRBJ2-3, the V gene TRBV7-9; the D is unclear. The CDR3 spans 14 residues. Trimming pared 5 bases from V and 1 base from J, leaving 10 bases between. CDR1 SEHNR and CDR2 FQNEAQ come from the germline V gene (reference sequence). CDR3 bases: TGTGCCAGCAGCACAGTCATGGGCACAGATACGCAGTATTTT. Its translation: CASSTVMGTDTQYF.

V and J are TRBV4-1 and TRBJ1-1, with a tentative D call TRBD1 (6 bases). Germline assignment: CDR1 MGHRA and CDR2 YSYEKL. V lost 2 bases and J lost 1, with 17 bases in between. The CDR3 is made up of 17 amino acids. The CDR3 spells CASSQIITGPANTEAFF. CDR3 nucleotides: TGCGCCAGCAGCCAAATTATCACAGGGCCTGCGAACACTGAAGCTTTCTTT.

The chain links TRBV9 to TRBJ2-3; possible D gene TRBD2, 6 bases. The CDR3 covers 14 residues. The V gene lost 4 bases and the J gene lost 1 base, with 10 bases spanning the gap. Per the germline V gene, CDR1 is SGDLS and CDR2 is YYNGEE. As DNA, the CDR3 is TGTGCCAGCAGCACCGGGGGAGGCACAGATACGCAGTATTTT. It codes for CASSTGGGTDTQYF.

The rearrangement joins TRBV7-8 to TRBJ1-2; perhaps TRBD1 as D (5 bases). The CDR3 sequence is 16 residues long. V lost 4 bases, J lost 2 bases, and 17 bases lay in between. Germline values: CDR1 SGHVS, CDR2 FQNEAQ. CDR3: CASSWTSGNYNYGYTF. In nucleotides, the CDR3 is TGTGCCAGCAGCTGGACATCAGGGAATTACAACTATGGCTACACCTTC.